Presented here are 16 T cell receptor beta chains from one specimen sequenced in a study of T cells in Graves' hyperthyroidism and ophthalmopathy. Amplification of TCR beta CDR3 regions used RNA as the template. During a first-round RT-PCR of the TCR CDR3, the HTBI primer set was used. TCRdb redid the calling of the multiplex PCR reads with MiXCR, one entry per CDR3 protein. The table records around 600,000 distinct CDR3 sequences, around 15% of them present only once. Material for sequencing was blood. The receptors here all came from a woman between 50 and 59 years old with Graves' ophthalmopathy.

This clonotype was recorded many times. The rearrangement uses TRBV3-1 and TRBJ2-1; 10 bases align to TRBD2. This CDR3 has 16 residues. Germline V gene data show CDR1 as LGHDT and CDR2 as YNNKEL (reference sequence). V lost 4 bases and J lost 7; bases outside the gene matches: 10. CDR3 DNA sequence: TGTGCCAGCAGCCGGAGACTAGCGGGTTTAGAAAATGAGCAGTTCTTC. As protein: CASSRRLAGLENEQFF.

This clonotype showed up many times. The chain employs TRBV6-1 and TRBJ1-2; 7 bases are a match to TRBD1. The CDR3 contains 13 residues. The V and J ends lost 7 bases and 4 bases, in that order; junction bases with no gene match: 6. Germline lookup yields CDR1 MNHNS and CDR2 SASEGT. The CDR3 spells CASNQGQFYGYTF. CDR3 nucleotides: TGTGCCAGCAATCAGGGACAGTTCTATGGCTACACCTTC.

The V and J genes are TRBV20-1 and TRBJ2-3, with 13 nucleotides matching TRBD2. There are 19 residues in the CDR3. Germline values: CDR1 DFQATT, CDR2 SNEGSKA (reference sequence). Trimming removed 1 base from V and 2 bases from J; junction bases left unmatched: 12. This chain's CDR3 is CSARGWRQGTSGNTDTQYF. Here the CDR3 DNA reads TGCAGTGCTAGAGGGTGGAGGCAAGGGACTAGCGGGAACACAGATACGCAGTATTTT.

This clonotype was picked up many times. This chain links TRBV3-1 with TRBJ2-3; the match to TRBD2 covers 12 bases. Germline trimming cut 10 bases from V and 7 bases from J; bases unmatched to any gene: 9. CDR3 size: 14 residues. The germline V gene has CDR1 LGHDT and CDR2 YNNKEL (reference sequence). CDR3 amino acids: CATRTSGTQNTQYF. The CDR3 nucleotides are TGTGCCACCCGGACTAGCGGGACTCAAAATACGCAGTATTTT.

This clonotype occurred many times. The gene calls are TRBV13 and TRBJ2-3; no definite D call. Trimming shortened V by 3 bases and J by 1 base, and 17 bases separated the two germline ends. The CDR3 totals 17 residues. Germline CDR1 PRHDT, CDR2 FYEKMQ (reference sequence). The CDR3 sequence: CASSFARTLRGTDTQYF. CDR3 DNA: TGTGCCAGCAGCTTCGCACGGACCCTCCGAGGCACAGATACGCAGTATTTT. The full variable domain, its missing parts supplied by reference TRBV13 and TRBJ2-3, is AAGVIQSPRHLIKEKRETATLKCYPIPRHDTVYWYQQGPGQDPQFLISFYEKMQSDKGSIPDRFSAQQFSDYHSELNMSSLELGDSALYFCASSFARTLRGTDTQYFGPGTRLTVL.

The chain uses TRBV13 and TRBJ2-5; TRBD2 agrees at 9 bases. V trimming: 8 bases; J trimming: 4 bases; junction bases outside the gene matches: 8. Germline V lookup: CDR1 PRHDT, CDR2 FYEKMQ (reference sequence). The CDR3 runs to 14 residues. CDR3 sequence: CASLHRAGGETQYF. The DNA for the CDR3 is TGTGCCAGCCTCCACCGAGCGGGAGGAGAGACCCAGTACTTC.

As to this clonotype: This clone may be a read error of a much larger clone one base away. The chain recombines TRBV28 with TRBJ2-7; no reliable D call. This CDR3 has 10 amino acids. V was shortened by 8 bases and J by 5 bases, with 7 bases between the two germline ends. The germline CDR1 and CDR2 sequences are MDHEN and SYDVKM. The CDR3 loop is CASGSHEQYF. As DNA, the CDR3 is TGTGCCAGCGGTTCCCACGAGCAGTACTTC.

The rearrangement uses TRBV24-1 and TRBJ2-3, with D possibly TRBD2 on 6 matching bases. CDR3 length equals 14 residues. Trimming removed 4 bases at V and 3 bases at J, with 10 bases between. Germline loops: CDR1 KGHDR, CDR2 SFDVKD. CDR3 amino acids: CATSERLVTDTQYF. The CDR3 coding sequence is TGTGCCACCAGTGAAAGACTAGTAACAGATACGCAGTATTTT.

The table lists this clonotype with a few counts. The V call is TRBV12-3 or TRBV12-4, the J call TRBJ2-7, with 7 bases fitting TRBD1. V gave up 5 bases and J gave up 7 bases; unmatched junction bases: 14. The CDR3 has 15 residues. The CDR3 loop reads CASSTRQGVYREQYF. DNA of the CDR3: TGTGCCAGCAGTACCCGACAGGGAGTCTATAGGGAGCAGTACTTC.

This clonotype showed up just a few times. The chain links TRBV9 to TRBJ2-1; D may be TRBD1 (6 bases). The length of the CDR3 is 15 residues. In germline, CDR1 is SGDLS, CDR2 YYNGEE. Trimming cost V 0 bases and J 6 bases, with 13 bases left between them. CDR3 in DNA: TGTGCCAGCAGCGTAGAGGTACAGGGCATCAATGAGCAGTTCTTC. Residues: CASSVEVQGINEQFF.

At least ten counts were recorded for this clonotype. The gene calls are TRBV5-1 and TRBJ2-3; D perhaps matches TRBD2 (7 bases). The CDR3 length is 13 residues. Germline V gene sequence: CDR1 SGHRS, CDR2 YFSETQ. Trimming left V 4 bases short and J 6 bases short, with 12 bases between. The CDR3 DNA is TGCGCCAGCAGCCCATGGGGGGGCGATACGCAGTATTTT. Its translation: CASSPWGGDTQYF.

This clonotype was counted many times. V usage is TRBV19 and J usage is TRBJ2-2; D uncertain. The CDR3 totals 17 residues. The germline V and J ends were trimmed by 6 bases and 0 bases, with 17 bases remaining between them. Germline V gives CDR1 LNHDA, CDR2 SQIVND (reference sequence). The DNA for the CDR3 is TGTGCCAGTAGAAATGCCCGTGGCCGCGCGAACACCGGGGAGCTGTTTTTT. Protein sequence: CASRNARGRANTGELFF. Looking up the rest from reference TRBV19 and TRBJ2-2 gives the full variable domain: DGGITQSPKYLFRKEGQNVTLSCEQNLNHDAMYWYRQDPGQGLRLIYYSQIVNDFQKGDIAEGYSVSREKKESFPLTVTSAQKNPTAFYLCASRNARGRANTGELFFGEGSRLTVL.

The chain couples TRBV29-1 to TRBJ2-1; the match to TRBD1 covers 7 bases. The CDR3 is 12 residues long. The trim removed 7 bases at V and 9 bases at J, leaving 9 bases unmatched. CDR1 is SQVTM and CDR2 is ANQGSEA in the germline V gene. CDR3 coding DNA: TGCAGCGGGCTACAGGGGACCTCTGAGCAGTTCTTC. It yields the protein CSGLQGTSEQFF.

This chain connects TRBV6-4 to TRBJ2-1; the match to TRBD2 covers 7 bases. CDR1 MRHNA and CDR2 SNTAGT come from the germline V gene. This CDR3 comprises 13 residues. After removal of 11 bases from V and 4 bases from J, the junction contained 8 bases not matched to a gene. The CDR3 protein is CAPKRREYNEQFF. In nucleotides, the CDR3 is TGTGCCCCCAAGAGGCGGGAGTACAATGAGCAGTTCTTC.

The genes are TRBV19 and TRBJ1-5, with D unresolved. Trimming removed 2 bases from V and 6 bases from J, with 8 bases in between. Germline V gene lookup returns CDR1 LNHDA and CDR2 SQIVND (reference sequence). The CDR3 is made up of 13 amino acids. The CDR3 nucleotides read TGTGCCAGTAGTATATTGGGAACTCAGCCCCAGCATTTT. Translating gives CASSILGTQPQHF.

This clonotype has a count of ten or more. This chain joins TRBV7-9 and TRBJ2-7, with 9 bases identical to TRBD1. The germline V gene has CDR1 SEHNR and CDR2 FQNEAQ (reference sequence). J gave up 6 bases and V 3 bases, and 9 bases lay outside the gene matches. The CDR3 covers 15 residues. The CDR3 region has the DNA TGTGCCAGCAGCTTTTCACAGGGGGCGCTTCGCGAGCAGTACTTC. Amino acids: CASSFSQGALREQYF. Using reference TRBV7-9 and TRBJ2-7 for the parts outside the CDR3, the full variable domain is DTGVSQNPRHKITKRGQNVTFRCDPISEHNRLYWYRQTLGQGPEFLTYFQNEAQLEKSRLLSDRFSAERPKGSFSTLEIQRTEQGDSAMYLCASSFSQGALREQYFGPGTRLTVT.